The subject of this entry is one T cell receptor beta chain. Its target is unknown. All donors participated as healthy donors of bone marrow. The CDR3 length is 13 residues. Trimming shortened V by 6 bases and J by 8 bases, and 16 bases separated the two germline ends. Germline CDR1 SNHLY, CDR2 FYNNEI. The data belong to a study of cytomegalovirus exposure and HLA in healthy donors. Study context: HLA-typed donors were the source of 86 million or so unique TCRs held in an early data release. Broader study findings: Excluded: some indistinguishable V segments such as TRBV6-2 and TRBV6-3. Likely technical artifact: a cluster of highly shared sequence variants.

The PCR contained 60 Vbeta and 13 Jbeta primers. Sequenced by immunoSEQ multiplex PCR; TCRdb stores in-frame clones only, minus some. In the table there are 60,000 to 75,000 clones, 60% to 75% of which are singletons. The chain couples TRBV2 to TRBJ1-1, with TRBD1 as a possible D gene (5 bases). The sample taken for sequencing was PBMCs. This TCR came from a woman between 55 and 75 years old in good health and CMV-seropositive. CDR3 sequence (DNA): TGTGCCAGCAGGACCGGGGGGACTAGCGAAGCTTTCTTT. It codes for CASRTGGTSEAFF.